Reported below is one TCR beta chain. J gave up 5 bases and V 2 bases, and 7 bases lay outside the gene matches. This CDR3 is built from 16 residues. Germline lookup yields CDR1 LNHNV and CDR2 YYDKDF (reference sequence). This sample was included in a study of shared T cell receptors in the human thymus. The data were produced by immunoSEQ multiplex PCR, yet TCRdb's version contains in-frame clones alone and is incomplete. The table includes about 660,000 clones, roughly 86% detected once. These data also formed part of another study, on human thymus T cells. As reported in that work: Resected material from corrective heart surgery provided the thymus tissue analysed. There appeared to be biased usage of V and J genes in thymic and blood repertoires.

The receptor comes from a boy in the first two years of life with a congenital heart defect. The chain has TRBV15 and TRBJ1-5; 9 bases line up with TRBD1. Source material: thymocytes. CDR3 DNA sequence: TGTGCCACCAGCAGATCCGGGACAGGGTTTCATCAGCCCCAGCATTTT. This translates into CATSRSGTGFHQPQHF.